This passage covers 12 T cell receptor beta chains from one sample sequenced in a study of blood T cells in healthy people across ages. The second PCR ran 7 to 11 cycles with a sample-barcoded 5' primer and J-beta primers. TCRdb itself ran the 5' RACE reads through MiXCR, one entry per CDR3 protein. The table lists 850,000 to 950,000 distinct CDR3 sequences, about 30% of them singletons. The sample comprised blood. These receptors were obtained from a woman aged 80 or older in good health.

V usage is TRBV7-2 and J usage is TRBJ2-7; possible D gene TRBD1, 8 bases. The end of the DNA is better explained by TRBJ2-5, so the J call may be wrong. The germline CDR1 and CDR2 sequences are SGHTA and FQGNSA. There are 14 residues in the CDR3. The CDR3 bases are TGTGCCAGCAGAACAGGGGGGGCCCGGGAGACCCAGTACTTC. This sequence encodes CASRTGGARETQYF.

CDR3 protein: CASSDSGGASEQFF. CDR3 nucleotides: TGTGCCAGCAGTGATAGCGGGGGGGCCTCCGAGCAGTTCTTC. The chain employs TRBV6-1 and TRBJ2-1; TRBD2 matches 11 bases. V lost 3 bases and J lost 10; bases outside the gene matches: 5. This CDR3 has 14 amino acids. Germline-derived CDR1 and CDR2 are MNHNS and SASEGT.

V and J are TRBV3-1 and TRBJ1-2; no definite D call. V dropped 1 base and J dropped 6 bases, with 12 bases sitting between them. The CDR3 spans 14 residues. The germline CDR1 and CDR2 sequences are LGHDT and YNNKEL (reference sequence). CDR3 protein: CASSQGEGFNGYTF. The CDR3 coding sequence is TGTGCCAGCAGCCAAGGGGAAGGGTTTAATGGCTACACCTTC.

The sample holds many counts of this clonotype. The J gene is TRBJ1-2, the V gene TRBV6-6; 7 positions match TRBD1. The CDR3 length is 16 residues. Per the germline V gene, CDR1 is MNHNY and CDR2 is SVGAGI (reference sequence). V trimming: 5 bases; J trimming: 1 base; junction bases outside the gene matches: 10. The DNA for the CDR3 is TGTGCCAGCAGTGGGGGGACAGAGGAGCTTAACTATGGCTACACCTTC. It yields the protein CASSGGTEELNYGYTF.

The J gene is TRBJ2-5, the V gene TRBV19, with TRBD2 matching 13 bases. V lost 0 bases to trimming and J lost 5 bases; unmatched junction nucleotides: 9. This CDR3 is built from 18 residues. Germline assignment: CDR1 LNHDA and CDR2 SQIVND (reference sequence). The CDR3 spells CASSIDGRGLAGQETQYF. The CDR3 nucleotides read TGTGCCAGTAGTATAGATGGGAGGGGACTAGCGGGGCAGGAGACCCAGTACTTC.

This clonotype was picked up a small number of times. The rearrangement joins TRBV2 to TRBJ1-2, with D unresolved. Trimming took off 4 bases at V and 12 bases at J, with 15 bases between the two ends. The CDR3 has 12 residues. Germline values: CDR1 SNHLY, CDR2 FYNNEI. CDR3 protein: CASSVSEAQDTF. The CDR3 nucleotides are TGTGCCAGCAGTGTATCGGAGGCCCAGGACACCTTC.

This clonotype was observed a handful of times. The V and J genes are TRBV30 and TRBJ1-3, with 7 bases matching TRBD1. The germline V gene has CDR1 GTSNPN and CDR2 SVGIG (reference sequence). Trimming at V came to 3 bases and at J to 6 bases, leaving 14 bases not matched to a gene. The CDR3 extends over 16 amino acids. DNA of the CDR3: TGTGCCTGGAGGATCGGCTACCCGGGACAGCTAAACACCATATATTTT. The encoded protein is CAWRIGYPGQLNTIYF.

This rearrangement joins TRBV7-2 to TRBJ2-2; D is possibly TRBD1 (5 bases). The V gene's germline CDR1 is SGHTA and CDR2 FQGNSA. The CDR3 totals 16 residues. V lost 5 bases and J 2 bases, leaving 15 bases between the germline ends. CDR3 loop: CASSPQGRVNTGELFF. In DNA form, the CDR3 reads TGTGCCAGCAGCCCGCAGGGCAGGGTTAACACCGGGGAGCTGTTTTTT.

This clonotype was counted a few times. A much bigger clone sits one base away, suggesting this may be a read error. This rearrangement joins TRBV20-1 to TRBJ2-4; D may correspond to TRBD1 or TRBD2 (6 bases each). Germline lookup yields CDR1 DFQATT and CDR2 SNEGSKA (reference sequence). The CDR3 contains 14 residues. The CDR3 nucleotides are TGCAGTGCTAGAGGACAGGAGGGGAAAAACGTTCAGTACTTC. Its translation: CSARGQEGKNVQYF.

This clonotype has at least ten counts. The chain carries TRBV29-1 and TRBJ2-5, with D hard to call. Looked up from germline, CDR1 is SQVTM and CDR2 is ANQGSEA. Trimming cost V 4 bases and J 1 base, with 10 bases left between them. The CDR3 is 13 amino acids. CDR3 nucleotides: TGCAGCGTTGCCCATGGGTCCCAAGAGACCCAGTACTTC. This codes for CSVAHGSQETQYF.

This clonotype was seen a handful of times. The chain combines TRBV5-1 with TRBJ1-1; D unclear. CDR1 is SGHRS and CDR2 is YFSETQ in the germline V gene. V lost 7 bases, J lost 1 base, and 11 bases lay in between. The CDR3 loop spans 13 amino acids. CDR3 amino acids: CASEAEENTEAFF. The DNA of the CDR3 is TGCGCCAGCGAGGCGGAGGAGAACACTGAAGCTTTCTTT.

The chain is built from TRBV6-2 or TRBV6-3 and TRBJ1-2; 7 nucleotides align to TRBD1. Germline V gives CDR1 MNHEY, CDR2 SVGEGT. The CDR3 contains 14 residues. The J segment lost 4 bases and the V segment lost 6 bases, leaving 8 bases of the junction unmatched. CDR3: CASRPTGEGYGYTF. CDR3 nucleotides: TGTGCCAGCAGACCCACAGGGGAGGGCTATGGCTACACCTTC.